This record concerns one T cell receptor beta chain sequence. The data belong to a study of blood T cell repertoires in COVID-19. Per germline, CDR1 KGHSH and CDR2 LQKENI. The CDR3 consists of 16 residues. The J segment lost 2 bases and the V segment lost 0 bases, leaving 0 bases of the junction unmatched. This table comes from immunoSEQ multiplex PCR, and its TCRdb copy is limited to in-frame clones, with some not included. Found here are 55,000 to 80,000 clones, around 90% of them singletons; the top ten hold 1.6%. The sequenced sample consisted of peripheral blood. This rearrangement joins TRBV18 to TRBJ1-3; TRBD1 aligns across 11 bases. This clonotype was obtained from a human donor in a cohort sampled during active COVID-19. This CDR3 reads CASSPPGQGAGNTIYF. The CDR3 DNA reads TGTGCCAGCTCACCACCGGGACAGGGGGCTGGAAACACCATATATTTT.